One sample yielded the 21 T cell receptor beta chains listed below, sequenced in a study of blood T cell repertoires in COVID-19. Assay used: immunoSEQ multiplex PCR; TCRdb lists only in-frame clones, some missing. The table lists approximately 240,000 clones, roughly four fifths of them singletons. Sequencing input: peripheral blood. These receptors were collected from a man aged 50-59 years with acute or convalescent COVID-19.

This chain connects TRBV11-2 to TRBJ2-1; 9 nucleotides line up with TRBD2. CDR3 length: 17 residues. Trimming cost V 5 bases and J 4 bases; bases outside gene matches: 12. Germline V CDR1 and CDR2: SGHAT, FQNNGV. The CDR3 DNA sequence: TGTGCCAGCAGCCCTCAGCGGGGGGCCCCGTTTTACAATGAGCAGTTCTTC. Translation: CASSPQRGAPFYNEQFF.

The chain combines TRBV24-1 with TRBJ2-1; 14 nucleotides align to TRBD2. V shed 3 bases and J 0 bases; nucleotides not matched to a gene: 0. From germline, CDR1 is KGHDR and CDR2 SFDVKD. The CDR3 runs 17 residues. The CDR3: CATSDGLAGGSYNEQFF. The CDR3 DNA sequence: TGTGCCACCAGTGATGGACTAGCGGGAGGCTCCTACAATGAGCAGTTCTTC.

The V call is TRBV3-1 (or the pseudogene TRBV3-2), the J call TRBJ1-5; 9 nucleotides match TRBD1. Germline lookup yields CDR1 LGHDT and CDR2 YNNKEL (reference sequence). The CDR3 spans 15 residues. The V segment lost 1 base and the J segment 5 bases; nucleotides outside the gene matches: 3. As DNA, the CDR3 is TGTGCCAGCAGCCAAGGGGACAGGGCAGATCAGCCCCAGCATTTT. It is translated as CASSQGDRADQPQHF.

The sample holds a few counts of this clone. The chain employs TRBV2 and TRBJ1-4; possibly TRBD1 for D (5 bases). This CDR3 is 15 amino acids long. Germline CDR1 and CDR2: SNHLY and FYNNEI. The germline V and J ends were trimmed by 3 bases and 7 bases, with 15 bases remaining between them. The CDR3 sequence: CASSDLYQGVEKLFF. Written as DNA, the CDR3 is TGTGCCAGCAGTGATCTTTACCAGGGCGTTGAAAAACTGTTTTTT.

The chain has TRBV18 and TRBJ1-1; 10 nucleotides agree with TRBD1. The V segment lost 0 bases and the J segment 1 base; nucleotides outside the gene matches: 5. The CDR3 consists of 17 residues. Looked up from germline, CDR1 is KGHSH and CDR2 is LQKENI. The CDR3 region has the DNA TGTGCCAGCTCACCACCGACAGGGGGCACGGCGAACACTGAAGCTTTCTTT. This codes for CASSPPTGGTANTEAFF. The complete variable domain, with remaining parts taken from reference TRBV18 and TRBJ1-1, reads NAGVMQNPRHLVRRRGQEARLRCSPMKGHSHVYWYRQLPEEGLKFMVYLQKENIIDESGMPKERFSAEFPKEGPSILRIQQVVRGDSAAYFCASSPPTGGTANTEAFFGQGTRLTVV.

V and J are TRBV30 and TRBJ2-7; TRBD2 agrees at 10 bases. Germline assignment: CDR1 GTSNPN and CDR2 SVGIG (reference sequence). Trimming cost V 5 bases and J 3 bases; bases outside gene matches: 4. There are 13 residues in the CDR3. CDR3: CAWASGSHYEQYF. CDR3 bases: TGTGCCTGGGCTAGCGGGAGTCACTACGAGCAGTACTTC.

The chain recombines TRBV7-2 with TRBJ2-1; D is perhaps TRBD2 (5 bases). This CDR3 has 12 residues. Germline V CDR1 and CDR2: SGHTA, FQGNSA. The ends were cut back, 3 bases at V and 9 bases at J, with 9 bases in the middle. CDR3: CASSFGLGEQFF. In DNA form, the CDR3 reads TGTGCCAGCAGCTTTGGACTGGGTGAGCAGTTCTTC.

This clone was detected many times. This chain joins TRBV7-6 and TRBJ2-7; the match to TRBD1 covers 9 bases. Germline trimming cut 1 base from V and 3 bases from J; bases unmatched to any gene: 4. The germline gives CDR1 SGHVS, CDR2 FNYEAQ. This CDR3 is 15 amino acids long. CDR3: CASSLGSGQGYEQYF. The CDR3 DNA is TGTGCCAGCAGCTTAGGGTCGGGACAGGGCTACGAGCAGTACTTC.

The rearrangement links TRBV4-1 to TRBJ1-2, with D possibly being TRBD1 (6 bases). The germline gives CDR1 MGHRA, CDR2 YSYEKL. Trimming removed 0 bases at V and 6 bases at J, with 11 bases between. The CDR3 is 14 residues long. In nucleotides, the CDR3 is TGCGCCAGCAGCCAAGATTGGGGGCTGGATGGCTACACCTTC. Translation: CASSQDWGLDGYTF.

The CDR3 DNA reads TGTGCCAGTACTTCAACGGGAGGGAGGGCCTCCTACAATGAGCAGTTCTTC. Protein product: CASTSTGGRASYNEQFF. The chain carries TRBV19 and TRBJ2-1, with 8 bases aligning to TRBD2. The CDR3 has 17 amino acids. CDR1 is LNHDA, CDR2 SQIVND, per germline (reference sequence). V lost 7 bases to trimming and J lost 0 bases; unmatched junction nucleotides: 11.

This chain links TRBV5-1 with TRBJ2-7; D possibly corresponds to TRBD2 (5 bases). This CDR3 is built from 13 residues. V was pared by 5 bases and J by 4 bases, with 13 bases between. CDR1 SGHRS and CDR2 YFSETQ come from the germline V gene. As DNA, the CDR3 is TGCGCCAGCAGTTCGTCGAGCGGATACGAGCAGTACTTC. Protein: CASSSSSGYEQYF.

Written as DNA, the CDR3 is TGTGCCAGCAGTTTTTCCCCCCCTACAGGGTATGGTACCCACGAGCAGTACTTC. Its translation: CASSFSPPTGYGTHEQYF. The genes are TRBV28 and TRBJ2-7, with a tentative D call TRBD1 (6 bases). There are 18 residues in the CDR3. With 3 bases removed from V and 5 bases from J, the gap between germline ends came to 26 bases. Germline assignment: CDR1 MDHEN and CDR2 SYDVKM. Supplemented by reference TRBV28 and TRBJ2-7, the full variable domain reads DVKVTQSSRYLVKRTGEKVFLECVQDMDHENMFWYRQDPGLGLRLIYFSYDVKMKEKGDIPEGYSVSREKKERFSLILESASTNQTSMYLCASSFSPPTGYGTHEQYFGPGTRLTVT.

This chain uses TRBV5-1 with TRBJ2-1; a possible D gene is TRBD2 (6 bases). The germline gives CDR1 SGHRS, CDR2 YFSETQ. This CDR3 comprises 16 residues. The V end lost 8 bases, the J end lost 5 bases, and 23 bases lay between the germline ends. CDR3 region: CASRGTGTHYDNEQFF. In DNA, the CDR3 is TGCGCCAGTCGGGGTACCGGGACTCACTATGACAATGAGCAGTTCTTC.

The V call is TRBV27, the J call TRBJ2-1, with TRBD1 matching over 7 bases. J lost 5 bases, V lost 4 bases, and 2 bases had no gene match. CDR1 is MNHEY and CDR2 is SMNVEV in the germline V gene (reference sequence). This CDR3 is built from 13 residues. The CDR3 sequence is CASSWGTDNEQFF. The DNA for the CDR3 is TGTGCCAGCAGTTGGGGGACAGACAATGAGCAGTTCTTC.

The chain has TRBV11-3 and TRBJ1-1; 9 bases match TRBD1. V was pared by 6 bases and J by 6 bases, with 8 bases of the junction left unmatched. The CDR3 totals 14 residues. Per the germline V gene, CDR1 is SGHNT and CDR2 is YENEEA. CDR3: CASRPGDREAEAFF. Here the CDR3 DNA reads TGTGCCAGCAGGCCCGGGGACAGGGAGGCTGAAGCTTTCTTT.

This clone was counted between two and nine times. The chain joins TRBV11-2 to TRBJ2-2; D uncertain. CDR1 and CDR2 from the germline V gene are SGHAT and FQNNGV. The CDR3 is 13 amino acids. The V and J ends lost 4 bases and 6 bases respectively, with 9 bases between them. CDR3 protein: CASSSWSAGELFF. In DNA form, the CDR3 reads TGTGCCAGCAGCTCATGGAGTGCCGGGGAGCTGTTTTTT.

V and J are TRBV25-1 and TRBJ2-1; 8 nucleotides align to TRBD2. This CDR3 is built from 15 residues. The junction had 6 bases not matched to a gene; V was cut back by 3 bases and J by 5 bases. Germline V CDR1 and CDR2: MGHDK, SYGVNS. The CDR3 loop reads CASSEFSGMDNEQFF. CDR3 DNA: TGTGCCAGCAGTGAGTTTAGCGGGATGGACAATGAGCAGTTCTTC.

The chain recombines TRBV11-3 with TRBJ2-5; TRBD1 aligns across 8 bases. Per germline, CDR1 SGHNT and CDR2 YENEEA. The CDR3 loop spans 14 amino acids. Unmatched junction bases numbered 2, after V lost 1 base and J lost 4 bases. CDR3 coding DNA: TGTGCCAGCAGCTTAGGAGACAGGGGAGAGACCCAGTACTTC. As protein: CASSLGDRGETQYF.

J is TRBJ2-7 and V is TRBV7-6, with D possibly TRBD2 on 5 matching bases. Germline V gives CDR1 SGHVS, CDR2 FNYEAQ. The CDR3 runs 15 residues. V was cut by 5 bases and J by 4 bases, with 18 bases left in between. The CDR3 bases are TGTGCCAGCAGCCGCGGCGACTACCTACCGTACGAGCAGTACTTC. This sequence encodes CASSRGDYLPYEQYF.

This clone has a handful of counts. The rearrangement links TRBV9 to TRBJ2-1; the match to TRBD2 covers 13 bases. The CDR3 extends over 14 amino acids. The V gene end was trimmed by 7 bases and the J gene end by 9 bases; junction bases not matched to a gene: 7. Looked up from germline, CDR1 is SGDLS and CDR2 is YYNGEE. CDR3 loop: CASGTSGTWGEQFF. The DNA of the CDR3 is TGTGCCAGCGGGACTAGCGGGACTTGGGGTGAGCAGTTCTTC.

The chain's CDR3 is CASKDRGFSNQPQHF. The CDR3 nucleotides read TGTGCCAGCAAGGACAGGGGGTTTAGCAATCAGCCCCAGCATTTT. The V call is TRBV6-5, the J call TRBJ1-5; 10 bases are shared with TRBD1. The germline V gene encodes CDR1 MNHEY and CDR2 SVGAGI. The CDR3 loop spans 15 amino acids. J gave up 0 bases and V 7 bases, and 3 bases lay outside the gene matches.